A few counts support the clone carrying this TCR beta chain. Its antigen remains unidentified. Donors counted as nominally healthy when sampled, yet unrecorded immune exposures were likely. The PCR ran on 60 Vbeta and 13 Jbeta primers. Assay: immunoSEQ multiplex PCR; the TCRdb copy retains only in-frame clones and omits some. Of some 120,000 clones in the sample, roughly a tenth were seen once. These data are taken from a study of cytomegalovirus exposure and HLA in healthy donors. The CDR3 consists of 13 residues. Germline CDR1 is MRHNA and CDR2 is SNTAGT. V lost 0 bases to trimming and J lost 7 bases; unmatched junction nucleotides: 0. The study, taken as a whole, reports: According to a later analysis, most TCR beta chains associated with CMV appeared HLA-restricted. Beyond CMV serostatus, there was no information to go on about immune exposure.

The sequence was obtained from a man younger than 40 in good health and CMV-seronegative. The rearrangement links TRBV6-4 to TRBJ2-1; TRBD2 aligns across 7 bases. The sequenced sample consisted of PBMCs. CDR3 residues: CASSDSGGNEQFF. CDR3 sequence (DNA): TGTGCCAGCAGTGACTCCGGGGGGAATGAGCAGTTCTTC.